Presented here are 6 T cell receptor beta chains from one specimen sequenced in a study of early T cells in non-severe SARS-CoV-2 infection (dated by TCRdb to 2020 to 2022). The library came from 5' RACE. Sequencing used a NextSeq 500. TCRdb ran its own pipeline on the public reads, namely fastp trimming at Q25 and MiXCR clone calling, and kept in-frame beta chains. Rows matching on CDR3 protein sequence are summarized as one entry with the most common DNA and genes. Here the sample has around 93,000 distinct CDR3 sequences; 9.5% to 15% occur a single time. Of the sample, approximately 4.7% falls within the top ten clones. The starting material was whole blood, obtained at baseline. The source is an adult who was a healthcare worker with PCR-confirmed SARS-CoV-2 infection or an uninfected control (not recorded which).

The sample holds a few counts of this clonotype. This chain joins TRBV14 and TRBJ2-5, with 9 bases aligning to TRBD2. This CDR3 comprises 16 residues. Germline V gene lookup returns CDR1 SGHDN and CDR2 FVKESK. Trimming cost V 1 base and J 3 bases; bases outside gene matches: 6. The CDR3 DNA is TGTGCCAGCAGCCAAGTTGAGACTAGCGGAAAAGAGACCCAGTACTTC. Its protein is CASSQVETSGKETQYF.

This clonotype was detected ten times or more. The genes are TRBV7-9 and TRBJ1-5; tentatively, D is TRBD1 (5 bases). The CDR3 has 15 amino acids. Germline V gives CDR1 SEHNR, CDR2 FQNEAQ (reference sequence). V lost 5 bases, J lost 4 bases, and 15 bases lay in between. The CDR3 spells CASSDDSLGNQPQHF. The CDR3 nucleotides are TGTGCCAGCAGCGACGACAGTCTCGGAAATCAGCCCCAGCATTTT.

This clonotype was detected ten times or more. The chain employs TRBV20-1 and TRBJ1-5; D unclear. Germline CDR1 reads DFQATT; CDR2 reads SNEGSKA (reference sequence). Trimming pared 3 bases from V and 4 bases from J, leaving 13 bases between. The CDR3 runs 14 residues. CDR3 sequence (DNA): TGCAGTGCTAGGGGCGGGAACCTTAATCAGCCCCAGCATTTT. Residues: CSARGGNLNQPQHF.

This clonotype was recorded a few times. The V call is TRBV18, the J call TRBJ2-7, with 10 nucleotides matching TRBD2. Germline V lookup: CDR1 KGHSH, CDR2 LQKENI. Trimming cost V 3 bases and J 7 bases; bases outside gene matches: 12. CDR3 length: 16 amino acids. CDR3 in DNA: TGTGCCAGCTCACCCGCGAGCGTAGCGGGAGGTGGAGAGCAGTACTTC. Translated: CASSPASVAGGGEQYF. The whole variable domain, remainder taken from reference TRBV18 and TRBJ2-7, is NAGVMQNPRHLVRRRGQEARLRCSPMKGHSHVYWYRQLPEEGLKFMVYLQKENIIDESGMPKERFSAEFPKEGPSILRIQQVVRGDSAAYFCASSPASVAGGGEQYFGPGTRLTVT.

A few counts support this clonotype. The rearrangement joins TRBV2 to TRBJ2-7; D not resolved. In germline, CDR1 is SNHLY, CDR2 FYNNEI. V was trimmed by 3 bases and J by 6 bases, leaving 18 bases between them. The length of the CDR3 is 15 residues. The CDR3 reads CASSDLTAPGVEQYF. The CDR3 DNA reads TGTGCCAGCAGTGACCTGACGGCCCCTGGGGTCGAGCAGTACTTC.

V gene TRBV14 combines with J gene TRBJ2-3; the D call may be TRBD1 or TRBD2 (5 bases each). The V end lost 0 bases, the J end lost 4 bases, and 14 bases lay between the germline ends. The CDR3 contains 16 residues. Germline CDR1 SGHDN, CDR2 FVKESK. The CDR3 nucleotides read TGTGCCAGCAGCCAAGATGGGGGAACCGGGGCAGATACGCAGTATTTT. Encoded protein: CASSQDGGTGADTQYF. The variable domain in full, with the rest retrieved from reference TRBV14 and TRBJ2-3, is EAGVTQFPSHSVIEKGQTVTLRCDPISGHDNLYWYRRVMGKEIKFLLHFVKESKQDESGMPNNRFLAERTGGTYSTLKVQPAELEDSGVYFCASSQDGGTGADTQYFGPGTRLTVL.